This T cell receptor beta chain is drawn from a study of liver allograft versus peripheral blood T cells. Study-wide background: Peripheral blood of the recipients supplied T cell receptor repertoires that were compared with those in transplanted livers. Notes on the study in general: Liver allograft and peripheral blood T cell receptor repertoires reportedly differed.

TCRdb used MiXCR to reprocess the reads, holding one entry per CDR3 protein. This sample has 5,500 to 7,500 distinct CDR3 sequences, with roughly 17% found just once. This clonotype counts as medium-sized. The antigen is unknown. This clonotype originated in a human patient who had a liver transplant. The graft donor may be the source of some T cells.

CDR3 residues: CASKLGTGASYEQYF. The CDR3 coding sequence is TGTGCCAGCAAGCTCGGGACAGGGGCTTCCTACGAGCAGTACTTC. This rearrangement joins TRBV6-1 to TRBJ2-7; 10 nucleotides agree with TRBD1. CDR1 and CDR2 from the germline V gene are MNHNS and SASEGT. J gave up 1 base and V 7 bases, and 7 bases lay outside the gene matches. The CDR3 is 15 amino acids.